This T cell receptor (beta chain) was identified in a study of blood T cell repertoires in COVID-19. The J segment lost 5 bases and the V segment lost 6 bases, leaving 4 bases of the junction unmatched. The germline V gene encodes CDR1 LNHDA and CDR2 SQIVND (reference sequence). The CDR3 spans 13 residues. In the authors' methods: Amplified reference gene primers provided the basis for estimating nucleated cell counts. Here immunoSEQ multiplex PCR was the method, and the copy in TCRdb shows in-frame clones only, minus some. That table supplies the V and J calls and clone size; D and trimming were determined from the DNA. Of fewer than 250,000 clones listed, around 90% are singletons.

Material: peripheral blood. The sequence derives from a man between 25 and 39 years old with acute or convalescent COVID-19. The V gene is TRBV19, the J gene TRBJ1-2; 9 bases line up with TRBD1. The CDR3 sequence: CASRSGQGYGYTF. The CDR3 region has the DNA TGTGCCAGTAGATCGGGACAGGGATATGGCTACACCTTC.